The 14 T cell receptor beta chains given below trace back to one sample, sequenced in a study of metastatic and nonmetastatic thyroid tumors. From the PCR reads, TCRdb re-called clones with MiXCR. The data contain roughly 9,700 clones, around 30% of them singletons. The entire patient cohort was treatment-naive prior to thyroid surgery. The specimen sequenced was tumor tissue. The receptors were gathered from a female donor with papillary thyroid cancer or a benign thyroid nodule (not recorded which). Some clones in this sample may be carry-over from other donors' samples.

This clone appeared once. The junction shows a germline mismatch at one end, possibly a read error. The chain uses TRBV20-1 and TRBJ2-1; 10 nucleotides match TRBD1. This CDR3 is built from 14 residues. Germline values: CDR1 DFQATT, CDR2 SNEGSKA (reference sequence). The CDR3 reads CSADSVTGGDEQLF. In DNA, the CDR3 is TGCAGTGCTGATTCCGTGACAGGGGGCGATGAGCAGCTCTTC.

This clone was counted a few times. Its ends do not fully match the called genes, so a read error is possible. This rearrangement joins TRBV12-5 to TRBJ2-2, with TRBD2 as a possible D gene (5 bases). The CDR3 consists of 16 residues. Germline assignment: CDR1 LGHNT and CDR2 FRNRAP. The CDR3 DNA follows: TGTGCTAGTGGGTCCGGTCCAGTGAACCCCACCGGGGAGCTGGTTTTT. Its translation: CASGSGPVNPTGELVF.

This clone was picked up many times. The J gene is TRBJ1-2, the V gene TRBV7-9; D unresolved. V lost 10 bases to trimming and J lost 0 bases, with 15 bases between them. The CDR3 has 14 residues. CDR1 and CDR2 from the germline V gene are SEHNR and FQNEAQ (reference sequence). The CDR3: CATSIGGSNYGYTF. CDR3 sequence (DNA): TGTGCCACCTCAATCGGCGGATCTAACTATGGCTACACCTTC.

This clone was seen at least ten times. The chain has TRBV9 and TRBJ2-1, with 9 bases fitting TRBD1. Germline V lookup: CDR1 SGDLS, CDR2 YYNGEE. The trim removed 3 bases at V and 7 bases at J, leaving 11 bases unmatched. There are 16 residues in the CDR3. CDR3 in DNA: TGTGCCAGCAGCGAATTCACAGGGGGCGCGAATAATGAGCAGTTCTTC. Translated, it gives CASSEFTGGANNEQFF.

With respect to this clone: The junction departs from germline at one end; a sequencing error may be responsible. The CDR3 loop reads CASSDPGGGFDTSTGELFF. The DNA for the CDR3 is TGTGCCAGCAGTGACCCGGGGGGAGGCTTTGATACGAGTACCGGTGAGCTGTTTTTT. The chain employs TRBV6-4 and TRBJ2-2; 7 bases map to TRBD2. The CDR3 length is 19 residues. Germline V gene lookup returns CDR1 MRHNA and CDR2 SNTAGT.

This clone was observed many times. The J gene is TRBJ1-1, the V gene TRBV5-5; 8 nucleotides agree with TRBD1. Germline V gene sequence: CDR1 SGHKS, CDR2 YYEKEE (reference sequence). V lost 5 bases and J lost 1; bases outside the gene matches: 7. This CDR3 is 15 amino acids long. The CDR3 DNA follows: TGTGCCAGCAGTTTGACAGGGGCCCCGAACACTGAAGCTTTCTTT. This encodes CASSLTGAPNTEAFF.

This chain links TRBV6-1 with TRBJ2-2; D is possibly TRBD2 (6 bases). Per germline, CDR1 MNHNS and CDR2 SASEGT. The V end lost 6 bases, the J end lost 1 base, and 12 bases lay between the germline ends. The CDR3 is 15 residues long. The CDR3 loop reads CASSPPRGNTGELFF. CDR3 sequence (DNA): TGTGCCAGCAGCCCCCCGCGGGGGAACACCGGGGAGCTGTTTTTT.

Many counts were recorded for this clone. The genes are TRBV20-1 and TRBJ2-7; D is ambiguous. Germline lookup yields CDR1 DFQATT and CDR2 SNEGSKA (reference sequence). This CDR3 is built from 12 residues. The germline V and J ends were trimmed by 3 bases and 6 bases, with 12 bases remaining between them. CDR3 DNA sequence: TGCAGTGCTAGGAGAGACTTGGGCGAGCAGTACTTC. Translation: CSARRDLGEQYF.

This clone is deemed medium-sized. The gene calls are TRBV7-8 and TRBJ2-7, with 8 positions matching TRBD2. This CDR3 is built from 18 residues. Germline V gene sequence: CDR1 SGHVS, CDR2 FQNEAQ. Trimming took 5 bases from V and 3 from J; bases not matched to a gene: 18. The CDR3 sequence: CASSQERGRRSPNYEQYF. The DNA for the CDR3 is TGTGCCAGCAGCCAAGAGCGGGGGAGAAGGTCCCCTAACTACGAGCAGTACTTC.

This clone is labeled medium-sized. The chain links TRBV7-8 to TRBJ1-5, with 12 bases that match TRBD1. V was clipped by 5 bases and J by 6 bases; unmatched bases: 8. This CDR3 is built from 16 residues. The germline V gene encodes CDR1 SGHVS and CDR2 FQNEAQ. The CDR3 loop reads CASSPFGTGGIQPQHF. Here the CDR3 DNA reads TGTGCCAGCAGCCCTTTCGGGACAGGGGGCATTCAGCCCCAGCATTTT.

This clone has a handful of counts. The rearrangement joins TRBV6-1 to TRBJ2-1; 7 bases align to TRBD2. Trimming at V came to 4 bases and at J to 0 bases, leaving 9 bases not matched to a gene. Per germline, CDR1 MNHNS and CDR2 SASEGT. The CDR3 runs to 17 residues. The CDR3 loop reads CASSAQLAPSSYNEQFF. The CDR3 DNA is TGTGCCAGCAGTGCGCAACTAGCGCCAAGCTCCTACAATGAGCAGTTCTTC.

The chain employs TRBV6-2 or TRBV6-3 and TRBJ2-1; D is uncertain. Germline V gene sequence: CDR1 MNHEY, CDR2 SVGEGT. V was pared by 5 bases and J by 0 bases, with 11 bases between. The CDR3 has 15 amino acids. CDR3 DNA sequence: TGTGCCAGCAGTGCCCGGACGGCCTCCTACAATGAGCAGTTCTTC. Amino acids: CASSARTASYNEQFF.

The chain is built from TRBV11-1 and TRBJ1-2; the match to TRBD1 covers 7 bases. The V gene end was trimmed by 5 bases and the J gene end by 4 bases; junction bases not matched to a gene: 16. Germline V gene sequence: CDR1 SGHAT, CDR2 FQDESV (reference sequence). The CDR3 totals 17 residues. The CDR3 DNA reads TGTGCCAGCAGCCCTTATGGACAGGCTTTGATTACCTATGGCTACACCTTC. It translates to CASSPYGQALITYGYTF.

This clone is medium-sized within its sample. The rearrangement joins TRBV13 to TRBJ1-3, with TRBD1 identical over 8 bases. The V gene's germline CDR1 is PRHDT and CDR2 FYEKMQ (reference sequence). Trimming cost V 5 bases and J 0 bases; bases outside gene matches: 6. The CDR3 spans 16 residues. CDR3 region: CASSTGQGRSGNTIYF. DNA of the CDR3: TGTGCCAGCAGCACCGGACAGGGCCGCTCTGGAAACACCATATATTTT.